This T cell receptor beta chain derives from a study of B cell selection in AIRE deficiency. Per the germline V gene, CDR1 is SGHTA and CDR2 is FQGNSA. J gave up 1 base and V 1 base, and 0 bases lay outside the gene matches. The CDR3 totals 15 residues. The sorted conventional CD4 T cells were gated as CD4+CD127+. Profiling relied on immunoSEQ multiplex PCR, and the TCRdb table lists in-frame clones only, not all of them. Of about 25,000 clones detected, about 95% appear once; the ten largest clones hold roughly 0.26%. The clonotype comes from a human donor in good health. The sample taken for sequencing was CD4+CD127+ conventional T cells sorted from PBMCs. The gene calls are TRBV7-2 and TRBJ2-3; 9 bases are a match to TRBD2. The CDR3 protein is CASSLGLAGTDTQYF. CDR3 nucleotide sequence: TGTGCCAGCAGCTTAGGACTAGCGGGCACAGATACGCAGTATTTT. Combining the CDR3 with reference TRBV7-2 and TRBJ2-3 gives the whole variable domain GAGVSQSPSNKVTEKGKDVELRCDPISGHTALYWYRQSLGQGLEFLIYFQGNSAPDKSGLPSDRFSAERTGGSVSTLTIQRTQQEDSAVYLCASSLGLAGTDTQYFGPGTRLTVL.